This is a list of T cell receptor beta chains from one sample in a study of shared clonotypes between healthy human individuals. The assay was immunoSEQ multiplex PCR, and TCRdb's table has in-frame clones only and misses some. This sample has 2 million or so clones; approximately 94% occur once, and the top ten carry roughly 1%. The sequencing input was naive CD8+ T cells sorted from blood. These receptors were taken from a man aged 18 to 30 in good health. The conserved cysteine and the conserved F or W are not part of the CDR3 here.

>TRBV11-2|13
ASSPGQTQGDTQY
>TRBV5-4|13
ASTVSGGVYNEQF
>TRBV27|13
ASSWDPADNYGYT
>TRBV7-9|12
ASSLPNRGSPLH
>TRBV13|13
ASSLGGTPSDTQY
>TRBV9|13
ASSAGRARGQPQH
>TRBV5-4|12
ASSLFRGEETQY
>TRBV27|12
ASRTGGSEEPQH
>TRBV4-1|14
ASSPRLAGPYNEQF
>TRBV5-6|16
ASSFRGTVLWGPDTQY
>TRBV6-6|12
ASSYSEGNYGYT
>TRBV19|11
ASSIGQQETQY
>TRBV7-3|11
ASSPRGGYEQY
>TRBV2|13
ASSQIDWGAYEQY
>TRBV4-3|13
ASSQDNGVGEKLF
>TRBV6-1|11
ASRPGQGYGYT
>TRBV30|10
AWSVGGTEAF
>TRBV7-3|13
ASSLSGGLFNEQF
>TRBV7-6|12
ASSLGASTYEQY
>TRBV6-5|12
ASSLSQMNTEAF
>TRBV6-5|12
ASRPGGGNYGYT
>TRBV6-6|13
ASRTPGQGQYEQY
>TRBV27|11
ASSLGGSAALY
>TRBV11-1|9
ASSGYRGAF
>TRBV7-8|16
ASSLVLAGDYQYNEQF
>TRBV7-6|12
ASSLAGPYNEQF
>TRBV28|16
ASSLDTTGQTSNTEAF
>TRBV27|12
ASSDRSFTDTQY
>TRBV6-1|14
ASSGDQFSGANVLT
>TRBV6-5|13
ASSYVSGPYNEQF
>TRBV7-9|12
ASSLSGTKDTQY
>TRBV21-1|12
ASSKEKAEGGYT
>TRBV11-3|13
ASSTSSGGYDTQY
>TRBV21-1|8
ASFAHEQY
>TRBV7-8|15
ASSTNAGTSGHYEQY
>TRBV30|13
AWSLGTSGYNEQF
>TRBV28|16
ASSSPGQGAAGANVLT
>TRBV25-1|13
ASSQGLSSYNEQF
>TRBV2|11
ASSEMTGYEQY
>TRBV6-5|13
ASRNSGTSAYEQY
>TRBV10-3|13
AIRDLDRGGDEQY
>TRBV30|12
AWANMGTDYGYT
>TRBV9|12
ASSVGHPTDTQY
>TRBV27|13
ASSWSEEGVGELF
>TRBV25-1|12
ASSEETGMGEQY
>TRBV4-3|12
ASSQGTGGNEQY
>TRBV19|12
ASMAWGESYEQY
>TRBV4-1|15
ASSQDTGSGLYNEQF
>TRBV6-6|10
ASSGDRPVQY
>TRBV5-8|12
ASSSGVLNEKLF
>TRBV29-1|12
SLSGGAFYNEQF
>TRBV2|12
ASREETGTDEQY
>TRBV27|13
ASSPDRTWGSPLH
>TRBV13|14
ASSYREDRGHYGYT
>TRBV5-6|14
ASSLGILPVSDTQY